This TCR beta chain was found in a study of T cells in Graves' hyperthyroidism and ophthalmopathy. About the study: Once the initial diagnosis was made, peripheral blood was obtained before any treatment.

Trimming stripped 0 bases from V and 1 base from J, with 6 bases between. The CDR3 covers 14 residues. Germline loops: CDR1 PRHDT, CDR2 FYEKMQ (reference sequence). Study-level results: From stable hyperthyroidism, ophthalmopathy was separated by a 13 V-J model.

Ten or more counts support this clonotype. Its target is not known. RNA transcripts served as the template for amplifying TCR beta CDR3 regions. A set of HTBI primers served as the primers for a first-round RT-PCR of the TCR CDR3. TCRdb reprocessed the multiplex PCR reads with MiXCR, giving one entry per CDR3 protein. The data contain hundreds of thousands of distinct CDR3 sequences, roughly 21% of them seen just once; the ten biggest clones take up about half. The material sequenced was blood. This TCR came from a man between 40 and 49 years old with Graves' ophthalmopathy. V gene TRBV13 combines with J gene TRBJ1-1; D is ambiguous. CDR3 coding DNA: TGTGCCAGCAGCTTAGGACCCAGGAACACTGAAGCTTTCTTT. The encoded protein is CASSLGPRNTEAFF.